This T cell receptor (beta chain) was profiled in a study of shared clonotypes between healthy human individuals. In the case of this clone: Within the sample, other DNA sequences also encode this same CDR3.

Each sorted subset replicate got 200 ng genomic DNA, 30,000 or so genomes. Some clones are missing from TCRdb's copy, which holds only in-frame ones; the method was immunoSEQ multiplex PCR. The sample shows about 1.9 million clones, 80% to 95% of them seen only once. The CDR3 length is 14 residues. J was trimmed by 2 bases and V by 4 bases; bases with no gene match: 5. Per germline, CDR1 SGHRS and CDR2 YFSETQ. Naivety among CD8 cells was defined by CD45RO negativity and positive CCR7 selection, thereby excluding terminally differentiated effector memory CD45RA+ cells. All donors were healthy HIV-negative adults lacking recent acute infections or vaccinations.

This TCR derives from a man younger than 35 in good health. Some clones in this sample may be carry-over from other donors' samples. V gene TRBV5-1 combines with J gene TRBJ2-7, with 8 positions matching TRBD2. The sample consisted of naive CD8+ T cells from PBMCs. CDR3 region: CASSLSGTPYEQYF. CDR3 in DNA: TGCGCCAGCAGCCTTAGCGGGACGCCCTACGAGCAGTACTTC.